These T cell receptor beta chains were read from a single sample in a study of cytomegalovirus exposure and HLA in healthy donors. Produced via immunoSEQ multiplex PCR; TCRdb's table is partial and in-frame only. The sample includes about 110,000 clones, around 69% of them seen just once. The sequencing input was PBMCs. These receptors all stem from a young man in good health and CMV-seronegative. Each CDR3 is given with its conserved first and last residue. A D gene is named only where the DNA matches it firmly. Only some rows state a clone size, as once, few, many or a class for expanded clones.

TRBD1,-,TRBV5-4,TRBJ2-7,TGTGCCAGCAGCTGGGGACAGGGATCCTACGAGCAGTACTTC,CASSWGQGSYEQYF
TRBD1,-,TRBV7-9,TRBJ1-2,TGTGCCAGCAGCACCACCGGGACAGGCGGCGTGGGCTACACCTTC,CASSTTGTGGVGYTF
-,-,TRBV28,TRBJ1-6,TGTGCCAGCAGTTCCCGAGGGTCAGCTAATTCACCCCTCCACTTT,CASSSRGSANSPLHF
-,-,TRBV2,TRBJ2-7,TGTGCCAGCAAAGGGACTTTCTACGAGCAGTACTTC,CASKGTFYEQYF
-,few,TRBV5-1,TRBJ1-1,TGCGCCAGCAGCCCCCCCCCGGGAGAAGCTTTCTTT,CASSPPPGEAFF
TRBD2,-,TRBV14,TRBJ2-1,TGTGCCAGCAGCCAAGGGAAACTAGCGGGTGGCAATGAGCAGTTCTTC,CASSQGKLAGGNEQFF
-,-,TRBV5-6,TRBJ1-2,TGTGCCAGCAGCTTGGCCGGGGTGAATCGCTACACCTTC,CASSLAGVNRYTF
TRBD1,-,TRBV7-3,TRBJ2-1,TGTGCCAGCAGTTACCGACAGGGCCGGGAGCAGTTCTTC,CASSYRQGREQFF
-,-,TRBV13,TRBJ1-2,TGTGCCAGCAGCAAGCCGGGGAATTATGGCTACCCCTTC,CASSKPGNYGYPF
TRBD1,few,TRBV6-4,TRBJ1-1,TGTGCCAGCAGTGAGAGGACAGGGGGGACTGAAGCTTTCTTT,CASSERTGGTEAFF
TRBD2,-,TRBV5-4,TRBJ2-1,TGTGCCAGCAGCCTGGGTGTAGGGACTAGCACCGATGAGCAGTTCTTC,CASSLGVGTSTDEQFF
-,-,TRBV5-5,TRBJ1-1,TGTGCCAGCAGCTCTTTCAGGAACACTGAAGCTTTCTTT,CASSSFRNTEAFF
-,-,TRBV27,TRBJ2-7,TGTGCCAGCAGTTTAGTCAGGGGAAGCGACGAGCAGTACTTC,CASSLVRGSDEQYF
-,-,TRBV7-9,TRBJ2-5,TGCGCCAGCAGCTCCGACTACCAAGAGACCCAGTACTTC,CASSSDYQETQYF
-,once,TRBV7-7,TRBJ2-5,TGTGCCAGCAGCTTAGAGGCTAGCGAAGAGACCCAGTACTTC,CASSLEASEETQYF
TRBD1,-,TRBV27,TRBJ1-1,TGTGCCAGCAGTCCCGGGACAGCGAGGAATGAAGCTTTCTTT,CASSPGTARNEAFF
-,few,TRBV6-1,TRBJ1-3,TGTGCCAGCAGTGAGTTGACCGCGGCTGGAAACACCATATATTTT,CASSELTAAGNTIYF
TRBD2,few,TRBV5-1,TRBJ2-7,TGCGCCAGCAGCCCCCGGGGGGACGACTACGAGCAGTACTTC,CASSPRGDDYEQYF
TRBD2,once,TRBV11-2,TRBJ2-7,TGTGCCAGCAGCCCCCGGAAGCCTTCGGGAGGGATCAACGAGCAGTACTTC,CASSPRKPSGGINEQYF
TRBD2,-,TRBV11-3,TRBJ2-1,TGTGCCAGCAGCTTAGGTCTTAGCGGGGGTCAGTACAATGAGCAGTTCTTC,CASSLGLSGGQYNEQFF
-,-,TRBV28,TRBJ1-2,TGTGCCAGCAGTCCCCAGGTCTATGGCTACACCTTC,CASSPQVYGYTF
TRBD2,-,TRBV6-5,TRBJ2-2,TGTGCCAGCACTGCGGGGGGGCCCGGCGGGGAGCTGTTTTTT,CASTAGGPGGELFF
TRBD1,-,TRBV7-3,TRBJ2-6,TGTGCCAGCAGCTTACGCGCACAGGGGCTTTCTACGGGGGCCAACGTCCTGACTTTC,CASSLRAQGLSTGANVLTF
-,-,TRBV5-1,TRBJ1-1,TGCGCCAGCAGCTTGAAGCTGAACACTGAAGCTTTCTTT,CASSLKLNTEAFF
TRBD1,-,TRBV4-1,TRBJ2-7,TGCGCCAGCAGCCGGCAACAGGGGGCCTACGAGCAGTACTTC,CASSRQQGAYEQYF
-,-,TRBV18,TRBJ1-6,TGTGCCAGCTCTCCCGGGGGGGATGGACCCCTCCACTTT,CASSPGGDGPLHF
TRBD1,-,TRBV7-9,TRBJ2-1,TGTTCCAGCAGCTTAGTAAGGGACAGGGGTTGGTCGGATGAGCAGTTCTTC,CSSSLVRDRGWSDEQFF
TRBD1,-,TRBV6-1,TRBJ2-7,TGTGCCAGCAGTCCCGGGACAGGAATCGCCTACGAGCAGTACTTC,CASSPGTGIAYEQYF
-,once,TRBV10-3,TRBJ1-5,TGTGCCATCAGTGCCGGGTCGGGGCCCCAGCATTTT,CAISAGSGPQHF
-,many,TRBV27,TRBJ1-1,TGTGCCAGCACCTGGAACAGGAACACTGAAGCTTTCTTT,CASTWNRNTEAFF
-,-,TRBV6-1,TRBJ2-7,TGTGCCAGCAGTCCTAGCTCCTACGAGCAGTACTTC,CASSPSSYEQYF
TRBD1,few,TRBV5-5,TRBJ1-1,TGTGCCAGCAGTACCGGGACAGGGCATTTGCATAACACTGAAGCTTTCTTT,CASSTGTGHLHNTEAFF
-,few,TRBV4-2,TRBJ1-4,TGTGCCAGCAGGCTACAGGGAACTGCAACTAATGAAAAACTGTTTTTT,CASRLQGTATNEKLFF
-,-,TRBV5-4,TRBJ2-7,TGTGCCAGCAGCCTTGGGGGGGCGGGGGTAACGTCCTACGAGCAGTACTTC,CASSLGGAGVTSYEQYF
TRBD2,-,TRBV9,TRBJ2-1,TGTGCCAGCAGCGTAGGTCCTAGCGGAAACAATGAGCAGTTCTTC,CASSVGPSGNNEQFF
-,-,TRBV2,TRBJ1-1,TGTGCCAGCAACCGGGACACGGGTACAGCTTTCTTT,CASNRDTGTAFF